One and the same sample provided the 19 T cell receptor beta chains below, sequenced in a study of spatial heterogeneity in lung cancer. Using its own MiXCR run on the 5' RACE reads, TCRdb lists one record per CDR3 protein. The top ten clones hold 6.5% to 9.5% of a sample with roughly 11,000 distinct CDR3 sequences, around 4% of them seen once. Time point: sample taken at primary tumor resection. Unsorted samples of tumor, nontumor lung or frozen PBMC had their whole RNA sequenced. Sequencing used normal lung tissue next to the tumor, obtained at surgery. These TCRs come from a male donor with early-stage non-small cell lung cancer.

This clonotype was observed many times. As an off-target read in a library built for alpha chains, this beta chain has a frequency of little significance. The chain combines TRBV28 with TRBJ1-6; 7 bases fit TRBD1. This CDR3 region has 17 residues. The germline CDR1 and CDR2 sequences are MDHEN and SYDVKM. Unmatched junction bases numbered 11, after V lost 2 bases and J lost 7 bases. The CDR3 here is CASSLGGFDRANSPLHF. The CDR3 DNA sequence: TGTGCCAGCAGTTTAGGGGGGTTTGACAGGGCAAATTCACCCCTCCACTTT. The whole variable domain, remainder taken from reference TRBV28 and TRBJ1-6, is DVKVTQSSRYLVKRTGEKVFLECVQDMDHENMFWYRQDPGLGLRLIYFSYDVKMKEKGDIPEGYSVSREKKERFSLILESASTNQTSMYLCASSLGGFDRANSPLHFGNGTRLTVT.

This clonotype was detected ten times or more. This beta chain appears as a stray read in a library generated for alpha chains; its size is not informative. The CDR3 reads CATSRDLGKTRGTYEQYF. The CDR3, as DNA: TGTGCCACCAGCAGAGATCTAGGCAAAACGAGGGGGACCTACGAGCAGTACTTC. J is TRBJ2-7 and V is TRBV15, with D tentatively TRBD1 (6 bases). The CDR3 consists of 18 residues. Between the trimmed V and J ends, which lost 0 bases and 2 bases, there was a span of 20 bases. Germline-derived CDR1 and CDR2 are LNHNV and YYDKDF (reference sequence). Full variable domain (remainder filled in from reference TRBV15 and TRBJ2-7): DAMVIQNPRYQVTQFGKPVTLSCSQTLNHNVMYWYQQKSSQAPKLLFHYYDKDFNNEADTPDNFQSRRPNTSFCFLDIRSPGLGDTAMYLCATSRDLGKTRGTYEQYFGPGTRLTVT.

In the case of this clonotype: This beta chain is off target for a library built for alpha chains, so its abundance means little. The gene calls are TRBV30 and TRBJ2-1; 9 bases line up with TRBD2. The CDR3 is made up of 14 amino acids. In germline, CDR1 is GTSNPN, CDR2 SVGIG (reference sequence). Trimming at V came to 4 bases and at J to 4 bases, leaving 5 bases not matched to a gene. CDR3 region: CAWTLAGPYNEQFF. The CDR3 DNA is TGTGCCTGGACGCTAGCGGGGCCTTACAATGAGCAGTTCTTC.

The sample holds many counts of this clonotype. A library made for alpha chains picked up this beta chain off target, so its size means little. V usage is TRBV2 and J usage is TRBJ1-2, with unresolved D. Trimming removed 4 bases from V and 0 bases from J, with 15 bases in between. CDR3 length: 16 amino acids. The germline gives CDR1 SNHLY, CDR2 FYNNEI. CDR3 bases: TGTGCCAGCAGTGCTCTTGTTGTCCGGCCTAACTATGGCTACACCTTC. Amino acid sequence: CASSALVVRPNYGYTF.

This clonotype is categorized as medium-sized. This beta chain is a stray sequence in a library constructed for alpha chains; its clone size is not meaningful. The chain joins TRBV7-9 to TRBJ2-2; the D gene is possibly TRBD1 (6 bases). The length of the CDR3 is 15 residues. Trimming cost V 3 bases and J 0 bases, with 8 bases left between them. Germline CDR1 and CDR2: SEHNR and FQNEAQ (reference sequence). The CDR3 DNA reads as TGTGCCAGCAGCTTCGGACAGACGAACACCGGGGAGCTGTTTTTT. The encoded protein is CASSFGQTNTGELFF.

This clonotype was recorded many times. Since it is a stray read in a library aimed at alpha chains, this beta chain has a size that is not meaningful. The chain has TRBV12-3 or TRBV12-4 and TRBJ2-3; no definite D call. The CDR3 is made up of 14 amino acids. V dropped 3 bases and J dropped 2 bases, with 9 bases sitting between them. In DNA form, the CDR3 reads TGTGCCAGCAGTTTTTCCCTTGACACAGATACGCAGTATTTT. It encodes CASSFSLDTDTQYF.

This clonotype has at least ten counts. Little can be read into the size of this beta chain, an off-target read in a library designed for alpha chains. The CDR3 loop reads CASSAQTYNSPLHF. The CDR3 region has the DNA TGCGCCAGCAGTGCGCAGACTTATAATTCACCCCTCCACTTT. The chain uses TRBV10-2 and TRBJ1-6; no clear D. V was pared by 4 bases and J by 4 bases, with 8 bases between. In germline, CDR1 is WSHSY, CDR2 SAAADI. CDR3 length: 14 amino acids.

In the case of this clonotype: This beta chain represents an off-target read in a library built for alpha chains; its size is of limited meaning. The chain uses TRBV20-1 and TRBJ1-5; 9 nucleotides match TRBD1. Germline assignment: CDR1 DFQATT and CDR2 SNEGSKA (reference sequence). V shed 1 base and J 2 bases; nucleotides not matched to a gene: 3. The CDR3 spans 15 residues. In DNA, the CDR3 is TGCAGTGCTAGAGTTGACAGGGGGGGCAATCAGCCCCAGCATTTT. This codes for CSARVDRGGNQPQHF.

This clonotype is categorized as medium-sized. This beta chain is off target for a library built for alpha chains, so its abundance means little. The chain has TRBV11-3 and TRBJ1-1; 7 bases agree with TRBD1. The CDR3 extends over 13 amino acids. The ends lost 3 bases at V and 5 bases at J; junction bases unmatched: 3. Germline V lookup: CDR1 SGHNT, CDR2 YENEEA. CDR3 in amino acids: CASSFRGETEAFF. CDR3 nucleotides: TGTGCCAGCAGCTTCAGGGGGGAGACTGAAGCTTTCTTT.

In its sample, this clonotype was seen many times. This beta chain lies outside the target of a library built for alpha chains; its clone size means little. This chain uses TRBV20-1 with TRBJ2-5, with TRBD2 matching 8 bases. The CDR3 contains 14 residues. Germline values: CDR1 DFQATT, CDR2 SNEGSKA (reference sequence). The ends lost 6 bases at V and 4 bases at J; junction bases unmatched: 10. The CDR3 loop reads CSAGGGPRGETQYF. Written as DNA, the CDR3 is TGCAGTGCAGGCGGGGGGCCGAGGGGAGAGACCCAGTACTTC.

This clonotype was detected ten times or more. A library prepared for alpha chains yielded this beta chain as an off-target read; its size is of little meaning. This sequence joins TRBV6-5 and TRBJ2-7, with TRBD1 matching over 7 bases. The CDR3 is made up of 15 amino acids. Germline V gives CDR1 MNHEY, CDR2 SVGAGI. Trimming cost V 6 bases and J 0 bases; bases outside gene matches: 8. The CDR3: CASSSTGTGSYEQYF. As DNA, the CDR3 is TGTGCCAGCAGCTCGACAGGGACGGGCTCCTACGAGCAGTACTTC.

By sample fraction, this clonotype is medium-sized. This beta chain represents an off-target read in a library built for alpha chains; its size is of limited meaning. The CDR3 sequence is CASSFRGTVYNSPLHF. As DNA, the CDR3 is TGTGCCAGCAGTTTCCGGGGGACAGTCTATAATTCACCCCTCCACTTT. The V and J genes are TRBV28 and TRBJ1-6; 7 bases align to TRBD1. The CDR3 consists of 16 residues. V lost 3 bases, J lost 3 bases, and 5 bases stayed unmatched. In germline, CDR1 is MDHEN, CDR2 SYDVKM.

The sample holds many counts of this clonotype. This beta chain lies outside the target of a library built for alpha chains; its clone size means little. The gene calls are TRBV7-2 and TRBJ2-6; 7 bases are shared with TRBD1. There are 17 residues in the CDR3. V lost 6 bases to trimming and J lost 0 bases; unmatched junction nucleotides: 8. CDR1 and CDR2 from the germline V gene are SGHTA and FQGNSA. The CDR3 nucleotides read TGTGCCAGCAGGATATCAGGGGGTTACTCTGGGGCCAACGTCCTGACTTTC. Translating gives CASRISGGYSGANVLTF. Full variable domain (remainder filled in from reference TRBV7-2 and TRBJ2-6): GAGVSQSPSNKVTEKGKDVELRCDPISGHTALYWYRQSLGQGLEFLIYFQGNSAPDKSGLPSDRFSAERTGGSVSTLTIQRTQQEDSAVYLCASRISGGYSGANVLTFGAGSRLTVL.

This clonotype showed up many times. A library made for alpha chains picked up this beta chain off target, so its size means little. V usage is TRBV28 and J usage is TRBJ2-7; weak D call: TRBD1 (5 bases). Germline V gives CDR1 MDHEN, CDR2 SYDVKM. V was cut by 3 bases and J by 3 bases, with 9 bases left in between. The CDR3 spans 13 residues. For the CDR3, the DNA is TGTGCCAGCAGTTTTCAGGGTAACTACGAGCAGTACTTC. Residues: CASSFQGNYEQYF.

By sample share, this clonotype is medium-sized. Little can be read into the size of this beta chain, an off-target read in a library designed for alpha chains. The rearrangement uses TRBV15 and TRBJ2-3; 8 bases align to TRBD2. This CDR3 comprises 15 residues. Per germline, CDR1 LNHNV and CDR2 YYDKDF (reference sequence). Germline trimming cut 0 bases from V and 3 bases from J; bases unmatched to any gene: 2. CDR3 sequence: CATSRDPSGTDTQYF. CDR3 coding DNA: TGTGCCACCAGCAGAGATCCTAGCGGGACAGATACGCAGTATTTT.

This clonotype was seen repeatedly, ten times or more. Since the library was made to target alpha chains, this beta chain is a stray read and its abundance is not meaningful. The gene calls are TRBV28 and TRBJ2-1; no reliable D call. CDR3 length equals 13 residues. The germline V gene has CDR1 MDHEN and CDR2 SYDVKM. V dropped 1 base and J dropped 4 bases, with 5 bases sitting between them. The CDR3 DNA is TGTGCCAGCAGTTTATTTGGTTACAATGAGCAGTTCTTC. Translated: CASSLFGYNEQFF.

This clonotype has ten or more counts. The size of this beta chain means little, since it is a stray read in a library made for alpha chains. The gene calls are TRBV28 and TRBJ1-6, with 10 bases lining up with TRBD1. V lost 7 bases and J lost 7; bases outside the gene matches: 7. The CDR3 loop spans 15 amino acids. Germline-derived CDR1 and CDR2 are MDHEN and SYDVKM. CDR3: CASTGDRGWNSPLHF. The DNA for the CDR3 is TGTGCCAGCACCGGGGACAGGGGATGGAATTCACCCCTCCACTTT.

This clonotype was observed at least ten times. This beta chain represents an off-target read in a library built for alpha chains; its size is of limited meaning. This chain joins TRBV3-1 and TRBJ1-4; maybe TRBD1 (6 bases). The CDR3 totals 13 residues. In germline, CDR1 is LGHDT, CDR2 YNNKEL (reference sequence). The V end was cut by 1 base, the J end by 9 bases, with 9 bases between. CDR3: CASSQVQGKKLFF. CDR3 in DNA: TGTGCCAGCAGCCAAGTACAGGGTAAAAAACTGTTTTTT.

At least ten counts were recorded for this clonotype. This beta chain is off target for a library built for alpha chains, so its abundance means little. This chain uses TRBV20-1 with TRBJ2-2; 9 bases map to TRBD1. Germline trimming cut 3 bases from V and 4 bases from J; bases unmatched to any gene: 9. The germline V gene has CDR1 DFQATT and CDR2 SNEGSKA (reference sequence). The CDR3 runs to 16 residues. CDR3 sequence (DNA): TGCAGTGCTAGTAGTCGTCGGGACAGGGCCACCGGGGAGCTGTTTTTT. It specifies CSASSRRDRATGELFF.